A single sample gave rise to the 22 T cell receptor beta chains below, sequenced in a study of CD8+ T cells in alopecia areata. Sample treatment: oral pan-JAK inhibitor, 5-10 mg twice daily. RNA extraction was followed by reverse transcription into cDNA, which acted as the sequencing template. Clones were sequenced by immunoSEQ multiplex PCR, and TCRdb holds only the in-frame ones, with some missing. Here the sample spans 65,000 to 75,000 clones, over 25% being singletons. The specimen was CD8+ T cells sorted from blood, collected at week 4, from a patient treated with tofacitinib. All receptors derive from a human donor with alopecia areata.

With regard to this clone: Other DNA sequences in the sample encode the same CDR3. The chain links TRBV30 to TRBJ2-1; D is unresolved. This CDR3 comprises 13 residues. CDR1 is GTSNPN and CDR2 is SVGIG in the germline V gene (reference sequence). The V end lost 0 bases, the J end lost 3 bases, and 6 bases lay between the germline ends. CDR3 region: CAWSVLGYNEQFF. DNA for the CDR3: TGTGCCTGGAGTGTACTTGGCTACAATGAGCAGTTCTTC. The full variable domain, with the rest looked up from reference TRBV30 and TRBJ2-1, is SQTIHQWPATLVQPVGSPLSLECTVEGTSNPNLYWYRQAAGRGLQLLFYSVGIGQISSEVPQNLSASRPQDRQFILSSKKLLLSDSGFYLCAWSVLGYNEQFFGPGTRLTVL.

This clone appeared many times. The rearrangement uses TRBV19 and TRBJ2-7; D gene ambiguous. Germline lookup yields CDR1 LNHDA and CDR2 SQIVND (reference sequence). The germline V and J ends were trimmed by 0 bases and 4 bases, with 4 bases remaining between them. This CDR3 region has 12 residues. CDR3 region: CASSIDGYEQYF. In DNA form, the CDR3 reads TGTGCCAGTAGTATAGACGGATACGAGCAGTACTTC.

This clone has just a few counts. V gene TRBV29-1 combines with J gene TRBJ2-1, with 8 bases that match TRBD1. The CDR3 has 14 residues. Germline CDR1 and CDR2: SQVTM and ANQGSEA. V dropped 7 bases and J dropped 4; count of bases not matched to a gene: 9. Here the CDR3 DNA reads TGCAGCGCCGTGCGGACAGGGTTTTACAATGAGCAGTTCTTC. This codes for CSAVRTGFYNEQFF.

This clone came up a few times. The rearrangement uses TRBV30 and TRBJ2-7; possible D gene TRBD2, 5 bases. Trimming stripped 0 bases from V and 6 bases from J, with 12 bases between. CDR3 length equals 13 residues. Germline CDR1 and CDR2: GTSNPN and SVGIG (reference sequence). The CDR3 here is CAWSVYEGREQYF. The DNA of the CDR3 is TGTGCCTGGAGTGTATATGAGGGTCGCGAGCAGTACTTC.

CDR3 in amino acids: CASSPGDRGWDQPQHF. The CDR3 nucleotides read TGTGCCAGCAGCCCCGGGGACAGGGGTTGGGATCAGCCCCAGCATTTT. This chain uses TRBV9 with TRBJ1-5; 10 nucleotides align to TRBD1. Trimming removed 4 bases from V and 5 bases from J; junction bases left unmatched: 9. In germline, CDR1 is SGDLS, CDR2 YYNGEE. The length of the CDR3 is 16 residues. Together with reference TRBV9 and TRBJ1-5, the CDR3 gives the full variable domain: DSGVTQTPKHLITATGQRVTLRCSPRSGDLSVYWYQQSLDQGLQFLIQYYNGEERAKGNILERFSAQQFPDLHSELNLSSLELGDSALYFCASSPGDRGWDQPQHFGDGTRLSIL.

The V gene is TRBV6-1, the J gene TRBJ2-7; tentatively, D is TRBD1 (6 bases). The CDR3 runs 14 residues. The germline CDR1 and CDR2 sequences are MNHNS and SASEGT. V was clipped by 5 bases and J by 2 bases, with 13 bases between them. CDR3 loop: CASSSRQVTYEQYF. In nucleotides, the CDR3 is TGTGCCAGCAGTTCAAGACAGGTTACCTACGAGCAGTACTTC.

This clone occurred many times. The genes are TRBV29-1 and TRBJ2-7, with D possibly being TRBD2 (6 bases). Trimming removed 7 bases from V and 0 bases from J, with 16 bases in between. The CDR3 length is 14 residues. In germline, CDR1 is SQVTM, CDR2 ANQGSEA. The CDR3, as DNA: TGCAGCGGGACCGGGACGGGAGACTCCTACGAGCAGTACTTC. Its protein is CSGTGTGDSYEQYF.

This clone was detected a few times. The chain couples TRBV29-1 to TRBJ2-2; possibly TRBD1 for D (6 bases). Trimming pared 4 bases from V and 4 bases from J, leaving 13 bases between. The CDR3 sequence is 14 residues long. Per the germline V gene, CDR1 is SQVTM and CDR2 is ANQGSEA. Here the CDR3 DNA reads TGCAGCGTTGTCGCAGGGGACGGCACCGGGGAGCTGTTTTTT. Protein sequence: CSVVAGDGTGELFF.

V and J are TRBV19 and TRBJ2-5; D remains unclear. Germline CDR1 is LNHDA and CDR2 is SQIVND (reference sequence). V lost 3 bases, J lost 0 bases, and 5 bases lay in between. CDR3 size: 13 residues. The CDR3 DNA follows: TGTGCCAGTAGTATCGGTGACCAAGAGACCCAGTACTTC. It yields the protein CASSIGDQETQYF.

The V and J genes are TRBV29-1 and TRBJ2-1, with D unclear. Trimming removed 3 bases from V and 13 bases from J, with 7 bases in between. The CDR3 covers 9 residues. Germline loops: CDR1 SQVTM, CDR2 ANQGSEA. CDR3 loop: CSVDRDQFF. The CDR3 DNA follows: TGCAGCGTTGACCGCGACCAGTTCTTC.

This clone was seen at least ten times. The chain couples TRBV7-9 to TRBJ2-7, with TRBD2 as a possible D gene (6 bases). Germline loops: CDR1 SEHNR, CDR2 FQNEAQ (reference sequence). Between the trimmed V and J ends, which lost 5 bases and 0 bases, there was a span of 17 bases. The CDR3 totals 16 residues. The CDR3 region has the DNA TGTGCCAGCAGCCAAGATTCGACTAGTCCCTCCTACGAGCAGTACTTC. It codes for CASSQDSTSPSYEQYF.

This clone was seen a single time. The V and J genes are TRBV9 and TRBJ1-1; D unresolved. The germline V gene encodes CDR1 SGDLS and CDR2 YYNGEE. The CDR3 has 13 amino acids. V dropped 4 bases and J dropped 3 bases, with 10 bases sitting between them. CDR3: CASSPGLHTEAFF. The CDR3 DNA reads as TGTGCCAGCAGCCCGGGGTTGCACACTGAAGCTTTCTTT.

This clone was observed a few times. J is TRBJ2-1 and V is TRBV29-1, with TRBD2 matching 11 bases. The V gene's germline CDR1 is SQVTM and CDR2 ANQGSEA. The CDR3 totals 17 residues. V was pared by 6 bases and J by 8 bases, with 18 bases of the junction left unmatched. This chain's CDR3 is CSVHPYQGLAVGDEQFF. CDR3 sequence (DNA): TGCAGCGTGCACCCCTACCAGGGACTAGCGGTAGGGGATGAGCAGTTCTTC.

This clone was observed a handful of times. V usage is TRBV11-2 and J usage is TRBJ2-5; tentatively, D is TRBD1 or TRBD2 (6 bases each). The ends were cut back, 3 bases at V and 2 bases at J, with 10 bases in the middle. The length of the CDR3 is 14 residues. In germline, CDR1 is SGHAT, CDR2 FQNNGV. The CDR3 nucleotides are TGTGCCAGCAGCTTCGCGGGGACACAAGAGACCCAGTACTTC. Its translation is CASSFAGTQETQYF.

On this clone itself: The junction shows a germline mismatch at one end, possibly a read error. The chain combines TRBV11-2 with TRBJ2-5, with 8 bases fitting TRBD1. Germline CDR1 is SGHAT and CDR2 is FQNNGV. This CDR3 spans 15 amino acids. The CDR3 protein is CASSTTGAVQEAQYF. CDR3 nucleotides: TGTGCCAGCAGCACGACAGGGGCGGTGCAAGAGGCCCAGTACTTC.

The chain recombines TRBV4-1 with TRBJ2-5; D is perhaps TRBD1 (6 bases). Germline CDR1 and CDR2: MGHRA and YSYEKL. V lost 3 bases and J lost 3, with 17 bases in between. The CDR3 is made up of 16 amino acids. CDR3 nucleotide sequence: TGCGCCAGCAGCCAGATGTTCCGGGACAATGAAGAGACCCAGTACTTC. This gives the protein CASSQMFRDNEETQYF.

This clone was observed a few times. This chain uses TRBV5-1 with TRBJ2-1; a weak D match, TRBD2 (6 bases). Germline CDR1 SGHRS, CDR2 YFSETQ. CDR3 length: 11 amino acids. The ends were cut back, 4 bases at V and 10 bases at J, with 9 bases in the middle. CDR3 sequence reads: CASSEGREQFF. The CDR3 coding sequence is TGCGCCAGCAGCGAAGGGAGGGAGCAGTTCTTC.

This chain connects TRBV29-1 to TRBJ1-2; a weak D match, TRBD1 (5 bases). The CDR3 is made up of 13 amino acids. Deletions cut 4 bases from V and 7 bases from J, with 16 bases between. CDR1 is SQVTM and CDR2 is ANQGSEA in the germline V gene. The CDR3 loop reads CSVAPDGGSGYTF. In DNA form, the CDR3 reads TGCAGCGTTGCACCCGACGGGGGTAGTGGCTACACCTTC.

This clone was observed a few times. V usage is TRBV11-2 and J usage is TRBJ2-1; TRBD2 aligns across 8 bases. Looked up from germline, CDR1 is SGHAT and CDR2 is FQNNGV. CDR3 length: 14 amino acids. V lost 4 bases, J lost 4 bases, and 3 bases stayed unmatched. CDR3 in DNA: TGTGCCAGCAGCTATGCTAGCGGGTACAATGAGCAGTTCTTC. Translating it yields CASSYASGYNEQFF.

A few counts support this clone. The chain uses TRBV29-1 and TRBJ2-5; D is perhaps TRBD1 (5 bases). V lost 4 bases to trimming and J lost 0 bases, with 9 bases between them. The CDR3 loop spans 13 amino acids. In germline, CDR1 is SQVTM, CDR2 ANQGSEA. CDR3 coding DNA: TGCAGCGTTGTGTGCAGGGACCAAGAGACCCAGTACTTC. It yields the protein CSVVCRDQETQYF.

This chain uses TRBV19 with TRBJ1-4; 8 positions agree with TRBD1. The CDR3 length is 14 residues. J gave up 4 bases and V 5 bases, and 3 bases lay outside the gene matches. CDR1 is LNHDA and CDR2 is SQIVND in the germline V gene (reference sequence). The CDR3 loop is CASSQGAVNEKLFF. The CDR3 coding sequence is TGTGCCAGTAGTCAGGGGGCGGTTAATGAAAAACTGTTTTTT.

The chain combines TRBV6-4 with TRBJ1-5; D call uncertain. V was clipped by 0 bases and J by 5 bases, with 5 bases between them. The CDR3 length is 13 residues. Germline loops: CDR1 MRHNA, CDR2 SNTAGT. CDR3 amino acids: CASSDSRDQPQHF. In DNA, the CDR3 is TGTGCCAGCAGTGACTCGAGGGATCAGCCCCAGCATTTT.